A single sample gave rise to the 3 T cell receptor beta chains below, sequenced in a study of CD8+ T cells in alopecia areata. RNA extraction was followed by reverse transcription into cDNA, which acted as the sequencing template. This table comes from immunoSEQ multiplex PCR, and its TCRdb copy is limited to in-frame clones, with some not included. Of 120,000 or so clones listed, around 60% are singletons. Material: CD4+ T cells sorted from blood, obtained at week 0. The receptor source for this set is a human donor with alopecia areata.

This chain connects TRBV4-3 to TRBJ2-3; D tentatively reads TRBD1 or TRBD2 (6 bases each). The V gene's germline CDR1 is LGHNA and CDR2 YSLEER. CDR3 length: 15 residues. Trimming took 0 bases from V and 5 from J, leaving 12 bases between them. The DNA of the CDR3 is TGCGCCAGCAGCCAAGATGCGGCGGGACAAGATACGCAGTATTTT. Translated, it gives CASSQDAAGQDTQYF.

The J gene is TRBJ2-3, the V gene TRBV5-1; D gene unclear. Germline V gene data show CDR1 as SGHRS and CDR2 as YFSETQ. V was pared by 3 bases and J by 0 bases, with 11 bases between. The CDR3 has 15 amino acids. Here the CDR3 reads CASSSQDSSTDTQYF. Here the CDR3 DNA reads TGCGCCAGCAGCTCTCAAGATTCTAGCACAGATACGCAGTATTTT.

The genes are TRBV9 and TRBJ1-6; D gene unclear. Germline V lookup: CDR1 SGDLS, CDR2 YYNGEE. Trimming removed 7 bases at V and 8 bases at J, with 10 bases between. CDR3 length equals 12 residues. CDR3: CASSGADSPLHF. The CDR3 bases are TGTGCCAGCTCCGGAGCGGATTCACCCCTCCACTTT.